The clone carrying this TCR beta chain was detected many times. TCRdb reprocessed the RT-PCR reads with MiXCR, giving one entry per CDR3 protein. The sample holds about 700,000 distinct CDR3 sequences, 12% to 15% seen once. This CDR3 region has 14 residues. Germline assignment: CDR1 MNHEY and CDR2 SVGAGI. The V and J ends lost 2 bases and 2 bases respectively, with 8 bases between them. The chain employs TRBV6-5 and TRBJ2-3; possibly TRBD2 for D (5 bases). The sequence was obtained from a female donor in good health, serving as a healthy control. Sequencing was performed on memory CD4+ T cells from blood. Here the CDR3 DNA reads TGTGCCAGCAGTTACAGACTATCCACAGATACGCAGTATTTT. Encoded protein: CASSYRLSTDTQYF.